This record concerns one TCR beta chain sequence. Antigen unknown. TCRdb's table, derived via immunoSEQ multiplex PCR, lists solely in-frame clones and lacks some. The profile shows fewer than 65,000 clones, less than 85% of them singletons. The sample comes from a study of OX40 agonist ivuxolimab in advanced cancers. Study details: Patient treatment consisted of intravenous ivuxolimab administration every 2 weeks at 0.01 to 10 mg/kg.

The study, taken as a whole, reports: At 0.1 to 3.0 mg/kg, clonal expansion of CD4+ and CD8+ blood T cells had occurred by week 6. Average numbers of expanded clones were greater in CD8+ T cells than in CD4+.

Between the trimmed V and J ends, which lost 6 bases and 3 bases, there was a span of 17 bases. The CDR3 loop spans 15 amino acids. The germline gives CDR1 MNHNS, CDR2 SASEGT. The rearrangement links TRBV6-1 to TRBJ1-2; the D is unclear. This specimen consisted of CD4+ or CD8+ T cells sorted from blood, obtained in a trial of the OX40 agonist ivuxolimab. This TCR came from an adult with an advanced solid tumor such as melanoma, head and neck, liver or kidney cancer. In nucleotides, the CDR3 is TGTGCCAGCAGCCCCCGACTGCAAGACTACTATGGCTACACCTTC. The encoded protein is CASSPRLQDYYGYTF.